What follows are 20 T cell receptor beta chains derived from one specimen sequenced in a study of CD8+ T cells in alopecia areata. The authors extracted RNA and reverse transcribed it into cDNA as the sequencing template. Repertoires were generated with immunoSEQ multiplex PCR, while TCRdb's copy carries only in-frame clones and drops some. The data show some 110,000 clones, none appearing only once, with less than 20% held by the ten largest. What was sequenced was lesional skin. These receptors all stem from a C3H/HeJ mouse with alopecia areata. This strain has MHC haplotype H2-k.

Notes on this clone: Any gene name here is a mouse gene name. The read ends 4 residues early relative to the CDR3; the germline J gene fills the gap. The chain employs TRBV13-3 and TRBJ2-7, with TRBD1 identical over 9 bases. The germline V gene encodes CDR1 NNHDY and CDR2 SYVADS. Trimming removed 6 bases from V and 1 base from J; junction bases left unmatched: 5. This CDR3 is 14 amino acids long. The CDR3 here is CASTPDRGSYEQYF. The DNA read from the CDR3 is TGTGCCAGCACCCCAGACAGGGGGTCCTAT.

This clone was seen more than once but under ten times. The genes are named according to mouse. The read comes to an end 4 residues before the CDR3 does, leaving the germline J gene to fill in the end. This chain links TRBV1 with TRBJ1-2, with a weak D call TRBD1 (6 bases). Germline CDR1 NSQYPW, CDR2 LRSPGD (reference sequence). V was shortened by 3 bases and J by 4 bases, with 15 bases between the two germline ends. The CDR3 extends over 15 amino acids. CDR3 bases read: TGCACCTGCAGTGCGCCGGGACATAAAACCTCC. This gives the protein CTCSAPGHKTS. From start to end, the CDR3 is CTCSAPGHKTSDYTF. Filled out from reference TRBV1 and TRBJ1-2, the complete variable domain reads VTLLEQNPRWRLVPRGQAVNLRCILKNSQYPWMSWYQQDLQKQLQWLFTLRSPGDKEVKSLPGADYLATRVTDTELRLQVANMSQGRTLYCTCSAPGHKTSDYTFGSGTRLLVI.

As concerns this clone: Mouse names are used for the genes. With the read ending 4 residues before the CDR3 end, the germline J gene is used to fill in that end. V is TRBV1 and J is TRBJ1-4; 10 bases are a match to TRBD1. This CDR3 is 14 amino acids long. Germline V gene data show CDR1 as NSQYPW and CDR2 as LRSPGD (reference sequence). V trimming: 10 bases; J trimming: 3 bases; junction bases outside the gene matches: 5. CDR3 DNA (partial): TGCACCTCAACCGGGACAGGGGCCAACGAA. The encoded protein is CTSTGTGANE. The CDR3 in full is CTSTGTGANERLFF.

This clone was seen more than once but under ten times. Gene labels here are mouse ones. The read terminates 4 residues before the CDR3 end, so the remaining end is supplied by the germline J gene. V usage is TRBV19 and J usage is TRBJ1-2; weak D call: TRBD1 (6 bases). The CDR3 spans 13 residues. Trimming took off 5 bases at V and 3 bases at J, with 11 bases between the two ends. Germline CDR1 is FNHDT and CDR2 is SITEND (reference sequence). CDR3 residues: CASSDRLDSDYTF. Partial CDR3 DNA: TGTGCCAGCAGCGACAGGTTGGACTCC.

This clone was counted only a few times. Germline and genes here are mouse. The read terminates 4 residues before the CDR3 end, so the remaining end is supplied by the germline J gene. The rearrangement links TRBV13-3 to TRBJ2-5; 8 bases align to TRBD1. V trimming: 7 bases; J trimming: 0 bases; junction bases outside the gene matches: 4. CDR1 is NNHDY and CDR2 is SYVADS in the germline V gene. This CDR3 is 14 amino acids long. The CDR3: CASSGGLNQDTQYF. The sequenced part of the CDR3 DNA is TGTGCCAGCTCAGGGGGCCTTAACCAAGAC. Variable domain in full (rest from reference TRBV13-3 and TRBJ2-5): EAAVTQSPRSKVAVTGGKVTLSCHQTNNHDYMYWYRQDTGHGLRLIHYSYVADSTEKGDIPDGYKASRPSQENFSLILELASLSQTAVYFCASSGGLNQDTQYFGPGTRLLVL.

This clone occurred a few times. The germline and genes are mouse ones. The read stops 4 residues short of the end of the CDR3; the missing end is completed from the germline J gene. The chain combines TRBV19 with TRBJ2-7, with D possibly TRBD2 on 7 matching bases. CDR1 is FNHDT, CDR2 SITEND, per germline (reference sequence). CDR3 size: 14 residues. The CDR3 spells CASSINWGADEQYF. Partial CDR3 DNA: TGTGCCAGCAGTATAAATTGGGGGGCGGAT.

Ten or more counts support this clone. All gene names here are mouse names. The read is 4 residues too short to cover the CDR3 end, so that end is filled in from the germline J gene. V is TRBV13-3 and J is TRBJ2-2, with TRBD1 as a possible D gene (5 bases). CDR1 is NNHDY, CDR2 SYVADS, per germline. Trimming removed 1 base from V and 2 bases from J, with 6 bases in between. The CDR3 loop spans 14 amino acids. The DNA read from the CDR3 is TGTGCCAGCAGTGATCGACAGAACACCGGG. It codes for CASSDRQNTG. The entire CDR3 is CASSDRQNTGQLYF.

The sample holds a few counts of this clone. Mouse names are used for the genes. The read comes to an end 4 residues before the CDR3 does, leaving the germline J gene to fill in the end. The V call is TRBV13-3, the J call TRBJ2-5; D gene unclear. CDR1 and CDR2 from the germline V gene are NNHDY and SYVADS. V lost 6 bases and J 0 bases, leaving 5 bases between the germline ends. CDR3 size: 12 residues. The CDR3 is CASMVNQDTQYF. The sequenced part of the CDR3 DNA is TGTGCCAGCATGGTTAACCAAGAC.

This clone was detected only a few times. Gene names are mouse gene names. The read terminates 4 residues before the CDR3 end, so the remaining end is supplied by the germline J gene. Additional DNA sequences in this sample encode the identical CDR3. This chain joins TRBV1 and TRBJ2-4; TRBD1 matches 7 bases. Germline lookup yields CDR1 NSQYPW and CDR2 LRSPGD (reference sequence). V shed 3 bases and J 3 bases; nucleotides not matched to a gene: 3. There are 14 residues in the CDR3. Incomplete CDR3 DNA: TGCACCTGCAGTGCGCACAGGGGACAAAAC. This codes for CTCSAHRGQN. In full, the CDR3 is CTCSAHRGQNTLYF.

The sample holds a few counts of this clone. Each gene name is a mouse one. The read finishes 4 residues shy of the CDR3 end, and the germline J gene is used to complete it. This chain connects TRBV17 to TRBJ2-1; 7 positions match TRBD1. The junction had 6 bases not matched to a gene; V was cut back by 5 bases and J by 5 bases. The CDR3 runs to 14 residues. Germline V gives CDR1 MNHDT, CDR2 YYDKIL. This CDR3 is CASSLQGRDAEQFF. The CDR3 DNA, read in part, is TGTGCTAGCAGTCTACAGGGGAGGGATGCT.

Many counts were recorded for this clone. Genes and germline come from the mouse. Sequencing ends 4 residues short of the CDR3 end; the germline J gene provides the rest. Other DNA sequences in the sample encode the same CDR3. V usage is TRBV13-3 and J usage is TRBJ2-5; D possibly corresponds to TRBD1 (6 bases). Looked up from germline, CDR1 is NNHDY and CDR2 is SYVADS. The CDR3 consists of 13 residues. The CDR3 reads CASRTGGGDTQYF. The sequenced CDR3 bases are TGTGCCAGCAGGACAGGAGGTGGGGAC.

Only a few counts were recorded for this clone. Gene and germline names: mouse. This CDR3 is CASRELGSQNTLYF. Partial CDR3 DNA: TGTGCCAGCAGGGAACTGGGGTCTCAAAAC. This chain connects TRBV13-3 to TRBJ2-4; 7 bases agree with TRBD2. The CDR3 end is not reached by the read, which stops 4 residues before it; the germline J gene fills it in. Germline lookup yields CDR1 NNHDY and CDR2 SYVADS. The V and J ends lost 5 bases and 2 bases, in that order; junction bases with no gene match: 5. The length of the CDR3 is 14 residues.

Notes on this clone: The gene symbols are mouse symbols. The CDR3 end is not reached by the read, which stops 4 residues before it; the germline J gene fills it in. This chain connects TRBV13-3 to TRBJ2-3; D is unresolved. V lost 6 bases, J lost 0 bases, and 11 bases lay in between. This CDR3 has 14 amino acids. The germline V gene has CDR1 NNHDY and CDR2 SYVADS. CDR3 protein: CASIPRASAETLYF. Incomplete CDR3 DNA: TGTGCCAGCATTCCCAGAGCTAGTGCAGAA.

This clone has only a few counts. Genes here carry mouse names. The sequence runs out 4 residues before the end of the CDR3; the remainder is reconstructed from the germline J gene. The chain combines TRBV1 with TRBJ2-7; TRBD2 matches at 11 bases. The length of the CDR3 is 16 residues. The ends lost 0 bases at V and 1 base at J; junction bases unmatched: 2. Germline CDR1 NSQYPW, CDR2 LRSPGD (reference sequence). The sequenced part of the CDR3 DNA is TGCACCTGCAGTGCAGATGGGGACTGGGGGTCCTAT. Protein: CTCSADGDWGSY. The entire CDR3 protein reads CTCSADGDWGSYEQYF. Combining the CDR3 with reference TRBV1 and TRBJ2-7 gives the whole variable domain VTLLEQNPRWRLVPRGQAVNLRCILKNSQYPWMSWYQQDLQKQLQWLFTLRSPGDKEVKSLPGADYLATRVTDTELRLQVANMSQGRTLYCTCSADGDWGSYEQYFGPGTRLTVL.

This clone appeared a few times. The genes are named according to mouse. Sequencing ends 4 residues short of the CDR3 end; the germline J gene provides the rest. This chain connects TRBV13-3 to TRBJ2-3; TRBD2 agrees at 10 bases. The junction had 6 bases not matched to a gene; V was cut back by 4 bases and J by 1 base. Germline lookup yields CDR1 NNHDY and CDR2 SYVADS. The length of the CDR3 is 16 residues. Incomplete CDR3 DNA: TGTGCCAGCAGTACCTGGGGGGGCGCCGGTGCAGAA. Protein sequence: CASSTWGGAGAE. Given in full, the CDR3 is CASSTWGGAGAETLYF.

Notes on this clone: The gene symbols are mouse symbols. The DNA ends 4 residues before the CDR3 does, and the rest of the CDR3 is filled in from the germline J gene. The chain uses TRBV13-3 and TRBJ2-1; D is unclear. CDR1 is NNHDY and CDR2 is SYVADS in the germline V gene. This CDR3 is 13 amino acids long. V lost 2 bases and J 4 bases, leaving 7 bases between the germline ends. The covered CDR3 bases are TGTGCCAGCAGTGAGACACAGTATGCT. Its translation is CASSETQYA. The CDR3, in full, reads CASSETQYAEQFF.

Only a few counts were recorded for this clone. Gene names and germline refer to mouse. The CDR3 extends 4 residues past the end of the read, so its final part is completed from the germline J gene. The rearrangement uses TRBV19 and TRBJ2-5, with 9 positions matching TRBD1. V trimming: 2 bases; J trimming: 2 bases; junction bases outside the gene matches: 9. Germline loops: CDR1 FNHDT, CDR2 SITEND (reference sequence). The CDR3 runs 17 residues. The part of the CDR3 DNA that was read is TGTGCCAGCAGTATGGGGACAGGGAGGGGAGGCCAAGAC. This encodes CASSMGTGRGGQD. From start to end, the CDR3 is CASSMGTGRGGQDTQYF.

A note on this clone: Gene names are the mouse ones. Read data end 4 residues before the CDR3 end; the end is taken from the germline J gene. The chain couples TRBV13-1 to TRBJ2-1; TRBD1 is a possible D gene (5 bases). CDR3 size: 14 residues. Trimming shortened V by 1 base and J by 2 bases, and 7 bases separated the two germline ends. The germline gives CDR1 NSHNY, CDR2 SYGAGN. The chain's CDR3 is CASSDLQDYAEQFF. The covered CDR3 bases are TGTGCCAGCAGTGATCTACAGGACTATGCT.

This clone was seen more than once but under ten times. All gene names here are mouse names. The DNA ends 4 residues before the CDR3 does, and the rest of the CDR3 is filled in from the germline J gene. This chain joins TRBV1 and TRBJ2-7; TRBD2 matches 7 bases. Germline V gene sequence: CDR1 NSQYPW, CDR2 LRSPGD (reference sequence). This CDR3 is built from 12 residues. The CDR3 sequence: CTCSPTGYEQYF. The part of the CDR3 DNA that was read is TGCACCTGCAGCCCGACTGGGTAT.

In its sample, this clone was seen a few times. All gene names here are mouse names. With the read ending 4 residues before the CDR3 end, the germline J gene is used to fill in that end. V usage is TRBV13-3 and J usage is TRBJ1-4; 9 bases map to TRBD1. Germline CDR1 and CDR2: NNHDY and SYVADS. V gave up 3 bases and J gave up 1 base; unmatched junction bases: 4. The CDR3 is made up of 16 amino acids. CDR3 DNA (partial): TGTGCCAGCAGTGTCCGGGACAGGGCTTCCAACGAA. As protein: CASSVRDRASNE. The entire CDR3 reads CASSVRDRASNERLFF.